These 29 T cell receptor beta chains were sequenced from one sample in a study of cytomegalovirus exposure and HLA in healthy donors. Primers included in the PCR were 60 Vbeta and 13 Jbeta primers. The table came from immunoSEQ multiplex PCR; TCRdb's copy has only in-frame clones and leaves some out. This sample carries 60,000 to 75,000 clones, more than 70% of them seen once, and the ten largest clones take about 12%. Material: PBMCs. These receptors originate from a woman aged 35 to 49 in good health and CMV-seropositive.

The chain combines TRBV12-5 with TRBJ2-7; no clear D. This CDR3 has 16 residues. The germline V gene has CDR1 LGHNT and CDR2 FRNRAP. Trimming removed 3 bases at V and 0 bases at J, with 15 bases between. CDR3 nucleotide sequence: TGTGCTAGTGGTTTAACCTCTACCCATAACTCCTACGAGCAGTACTTC. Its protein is CASGLTSTHNSYEQYF.

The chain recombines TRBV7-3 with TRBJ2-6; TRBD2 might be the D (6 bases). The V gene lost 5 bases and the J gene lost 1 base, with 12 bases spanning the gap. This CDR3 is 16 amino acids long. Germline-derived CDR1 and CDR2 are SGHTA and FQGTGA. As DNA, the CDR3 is TGTGCCAGCAGCACGTCCGCGGGGTCTGGGGCCAACGTCCTGACTTTC. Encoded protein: CASSTSAGSGANVLTF.

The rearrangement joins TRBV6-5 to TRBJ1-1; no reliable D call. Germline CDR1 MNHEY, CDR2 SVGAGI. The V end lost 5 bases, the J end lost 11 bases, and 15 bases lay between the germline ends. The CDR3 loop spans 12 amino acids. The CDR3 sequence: CASSESVDIAFF. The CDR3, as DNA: TGTGCCAGCAGTGAATCGGTCGATATCGCTTTCTTT.

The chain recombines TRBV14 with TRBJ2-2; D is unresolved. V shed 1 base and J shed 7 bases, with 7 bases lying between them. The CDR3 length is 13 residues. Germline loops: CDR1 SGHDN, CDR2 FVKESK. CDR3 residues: CASSQVQVGELFF. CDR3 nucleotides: TGTGCCAGCAGCCAAGTTCAGGTCGGGGAGCTGTTTTTT. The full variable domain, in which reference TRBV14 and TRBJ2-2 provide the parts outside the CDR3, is EAGVTQFPSHSVIEKGQTVTLRCDPISGHDNLYWYRRVMGKEIKFLLHFVKESKQDESGMPNNRFLAERTGGTYSTLKVQPAELEDSGVYFCASSQVQVGELFFGEGSRLTVL.

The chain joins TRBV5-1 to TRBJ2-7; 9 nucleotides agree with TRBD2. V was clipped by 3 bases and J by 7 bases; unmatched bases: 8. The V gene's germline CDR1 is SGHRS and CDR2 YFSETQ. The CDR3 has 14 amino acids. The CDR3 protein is CASSSGGGVVEQYF. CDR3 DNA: TGCGCCAGCAGCTCTGGCGGGGGGGTTGTTGAGCAGTACTTC.

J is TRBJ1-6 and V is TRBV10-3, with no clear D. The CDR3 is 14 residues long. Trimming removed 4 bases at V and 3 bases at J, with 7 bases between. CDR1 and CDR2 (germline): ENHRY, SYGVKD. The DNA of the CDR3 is TGTGCCATCAGTGGGGCAGGCTATAATTCACCCCTCCACTTT. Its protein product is CAISGAGYNSPLHF.

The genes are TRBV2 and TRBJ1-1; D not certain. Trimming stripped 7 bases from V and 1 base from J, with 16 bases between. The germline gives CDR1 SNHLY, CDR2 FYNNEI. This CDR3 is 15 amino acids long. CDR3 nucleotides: TGTGCCAGCACCCCCCAGGCTGTTGAGAACACTGAAGCTTTCTTT. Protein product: CASTPQAVENTEAFF. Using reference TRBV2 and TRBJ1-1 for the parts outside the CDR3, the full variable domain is EPEVTQTPSHQVTQMGQEVILRCVPISNHLYFYWYRQILGQKVEFLVSFYNNEISEKSEIFDDQFSVERPDGSNFTLKIRSTKLEDSAMYFCASTPQAVENTEAFFGQGTRLTVV.

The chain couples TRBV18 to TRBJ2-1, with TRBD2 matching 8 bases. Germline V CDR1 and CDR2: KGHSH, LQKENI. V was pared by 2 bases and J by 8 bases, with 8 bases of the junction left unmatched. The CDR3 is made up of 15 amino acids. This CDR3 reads CASSPVQRGFDEQFF. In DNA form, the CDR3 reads TGTGCCAGCTCACCAGTCCAGCGGGGGTTCGATGAGCAGTTCTTC.

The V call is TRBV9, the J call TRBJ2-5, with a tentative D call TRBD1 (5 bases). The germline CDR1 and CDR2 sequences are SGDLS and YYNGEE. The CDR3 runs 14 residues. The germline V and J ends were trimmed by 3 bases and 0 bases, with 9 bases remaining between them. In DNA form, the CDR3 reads TGTGCCAGCAGCGCTCCAGGGAACCAAGAGACCCAGTACTTC. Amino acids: CASSAPGNQETQYF. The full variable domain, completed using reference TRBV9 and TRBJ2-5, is DSGVTQTPKHLITATGQRVTLRCSPRSGDLSVYWYQQSLDQGLQFLIQYYNGEERAKGNILERFSAQQFPDLHSELNLSSLELGDSALYFCASSAPGNQETQYFGPGTRLLVL.

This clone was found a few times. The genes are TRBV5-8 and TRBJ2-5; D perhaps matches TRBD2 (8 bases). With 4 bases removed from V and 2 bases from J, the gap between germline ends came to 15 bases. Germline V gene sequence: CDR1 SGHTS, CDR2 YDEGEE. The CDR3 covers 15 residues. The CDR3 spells CASSLGQRGQETQYF. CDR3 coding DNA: TGTGCCAGCAGCCTGGGACAGCGGGGGCAAGAGACCCAGTACTTC.

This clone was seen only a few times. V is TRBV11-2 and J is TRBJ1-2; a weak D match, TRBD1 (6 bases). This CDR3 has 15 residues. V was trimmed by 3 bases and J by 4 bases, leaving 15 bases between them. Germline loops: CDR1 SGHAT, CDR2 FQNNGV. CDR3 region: CASSFPGAVGYGYTF. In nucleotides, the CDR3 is TGTGCCAGCAGCTTTCCAGGGGCTGTCGGCTATGGCTACACCTTC.

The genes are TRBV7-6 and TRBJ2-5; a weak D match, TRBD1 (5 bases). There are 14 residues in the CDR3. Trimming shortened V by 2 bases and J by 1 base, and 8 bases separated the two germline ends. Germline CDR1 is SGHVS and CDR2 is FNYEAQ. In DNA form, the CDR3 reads TGTGCCAGCAGCTTAAGGGGCGTCCAAGAGACCCAGTACTTC. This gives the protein CASSLRGVQETQYF.

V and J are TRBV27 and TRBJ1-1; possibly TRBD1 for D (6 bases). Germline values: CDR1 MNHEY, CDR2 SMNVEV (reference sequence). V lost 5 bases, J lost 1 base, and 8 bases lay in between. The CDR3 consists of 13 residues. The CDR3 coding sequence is TGTGCCAGCAGTCGACAGGAGAACACTGAAGCTTTCTTT. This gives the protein CASSRQENTEAFF.

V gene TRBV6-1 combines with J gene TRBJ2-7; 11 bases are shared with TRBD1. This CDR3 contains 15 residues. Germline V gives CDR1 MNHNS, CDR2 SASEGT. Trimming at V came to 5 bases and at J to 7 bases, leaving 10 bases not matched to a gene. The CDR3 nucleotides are TGTGCCAGCAGTCTCCATGGACAGGGGGCTCAGGAGCAGTACTTC. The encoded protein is CASSLHGQGAQEQYF.

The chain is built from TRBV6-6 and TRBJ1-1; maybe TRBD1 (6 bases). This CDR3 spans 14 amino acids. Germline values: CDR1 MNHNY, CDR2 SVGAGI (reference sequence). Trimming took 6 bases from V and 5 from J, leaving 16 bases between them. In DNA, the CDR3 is TGTGCCAGCAGCAAATTGGGGGCCGGGACTGAAGCTTTCTTT. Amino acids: CASSKLGAGTEAFF.

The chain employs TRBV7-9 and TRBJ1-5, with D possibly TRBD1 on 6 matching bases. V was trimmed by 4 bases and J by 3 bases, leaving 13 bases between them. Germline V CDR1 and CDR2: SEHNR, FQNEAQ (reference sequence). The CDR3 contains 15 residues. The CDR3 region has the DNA TGTGCCAGCAGCTCTCAAGGGGGTAACAATCAGCCCCAGCATTTT. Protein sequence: CASSSQGGNNQPQHF.

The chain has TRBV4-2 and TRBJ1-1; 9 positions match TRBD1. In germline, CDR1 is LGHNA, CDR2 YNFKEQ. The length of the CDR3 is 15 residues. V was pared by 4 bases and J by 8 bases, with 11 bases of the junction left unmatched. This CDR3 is CASSPLTGGDSEAFF. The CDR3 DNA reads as TGTGCCAGCAGCCCTCTGACAGGGGGGGACTCCGAAGCTTTCTTT.

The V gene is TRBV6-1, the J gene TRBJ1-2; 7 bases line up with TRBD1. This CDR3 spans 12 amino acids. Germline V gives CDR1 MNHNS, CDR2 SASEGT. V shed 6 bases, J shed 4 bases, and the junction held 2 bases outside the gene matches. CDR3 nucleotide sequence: TGTGCCAGCAGCCGGGACAGCTATGGCTACACCTTC. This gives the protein CASSRDSYGYTF.

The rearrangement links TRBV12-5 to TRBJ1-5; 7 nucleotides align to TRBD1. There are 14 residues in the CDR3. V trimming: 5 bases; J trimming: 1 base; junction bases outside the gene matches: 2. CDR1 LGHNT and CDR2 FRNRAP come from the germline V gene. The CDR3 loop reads CASGQGGSNQPQHF. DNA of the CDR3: TGTGCTAGTGGTCAGGGGGGAAGCAATCAGCCCCAGCATTTT.

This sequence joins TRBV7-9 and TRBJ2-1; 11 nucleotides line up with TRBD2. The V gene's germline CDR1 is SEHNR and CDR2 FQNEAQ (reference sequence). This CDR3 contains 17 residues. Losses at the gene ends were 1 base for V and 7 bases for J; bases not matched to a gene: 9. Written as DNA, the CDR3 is TGTGCCAGCAGCTTAGAGCATAGCGGGGGGGCTATGAATGAGCAGTTCTTC. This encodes CASSLEHSGGAMNEQFF.

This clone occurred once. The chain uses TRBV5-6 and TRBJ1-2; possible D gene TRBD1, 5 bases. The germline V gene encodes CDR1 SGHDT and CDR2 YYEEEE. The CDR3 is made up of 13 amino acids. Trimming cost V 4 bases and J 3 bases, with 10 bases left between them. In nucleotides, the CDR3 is TGTGCCAGCAGCATAGGGGATTACTATGGCTACACCTTC. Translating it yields CASSIGDYYGYTF.

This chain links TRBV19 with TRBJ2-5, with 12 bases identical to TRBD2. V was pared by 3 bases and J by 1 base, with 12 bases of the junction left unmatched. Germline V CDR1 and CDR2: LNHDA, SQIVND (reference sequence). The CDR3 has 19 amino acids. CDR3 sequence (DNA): TGTGCCAGTAGTATCCGATTCGGGTTGACTAGCGGGGGCCAAGAGACCCAGTACTTC. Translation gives CASSIRFGLTSGGQETQYF.

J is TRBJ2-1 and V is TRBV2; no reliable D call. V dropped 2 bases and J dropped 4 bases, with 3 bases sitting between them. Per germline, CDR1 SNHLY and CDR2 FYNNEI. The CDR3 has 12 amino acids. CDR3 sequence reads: CASSELYNEQFF. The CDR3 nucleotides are TGTGCCAGCAGTGAACTATACAATGAGCAGTTCTTC.

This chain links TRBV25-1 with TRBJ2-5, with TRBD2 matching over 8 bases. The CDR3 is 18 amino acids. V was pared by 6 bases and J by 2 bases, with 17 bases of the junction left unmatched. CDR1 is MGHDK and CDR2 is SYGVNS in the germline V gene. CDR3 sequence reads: CASSPRGVARRRQETQYF. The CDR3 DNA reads TGTGCCAGCAGCCCGCGGGGGGTCGCACGCCGGCGACAAGAGACCCAGTACTTC.

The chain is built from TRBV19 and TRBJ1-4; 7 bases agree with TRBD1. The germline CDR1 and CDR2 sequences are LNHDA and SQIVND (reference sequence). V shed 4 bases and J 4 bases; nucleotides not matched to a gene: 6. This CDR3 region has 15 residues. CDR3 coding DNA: TGTGCCAGTAGTACTGACAGGGTTGGTAATGAAAAACTGTTTTTT. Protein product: CASSTDRVGNEKLFF.

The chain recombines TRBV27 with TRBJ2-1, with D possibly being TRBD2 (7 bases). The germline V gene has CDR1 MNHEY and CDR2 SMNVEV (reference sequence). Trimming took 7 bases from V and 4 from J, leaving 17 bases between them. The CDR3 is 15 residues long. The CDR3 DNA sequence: TGTGCCAGCAACTCAGGGAGGGGGATTTACAATGAGCAGTTCTTC. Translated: CASNSGRGIYNEQFF.

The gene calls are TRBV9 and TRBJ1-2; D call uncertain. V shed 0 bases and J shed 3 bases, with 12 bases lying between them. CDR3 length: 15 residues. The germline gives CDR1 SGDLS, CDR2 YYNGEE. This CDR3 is CASSVAVGVDYGYTF. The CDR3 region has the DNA TGTGCCAGCAGCGTAGCGGTGGGCGTGGACTATGGCTACACCTTC.

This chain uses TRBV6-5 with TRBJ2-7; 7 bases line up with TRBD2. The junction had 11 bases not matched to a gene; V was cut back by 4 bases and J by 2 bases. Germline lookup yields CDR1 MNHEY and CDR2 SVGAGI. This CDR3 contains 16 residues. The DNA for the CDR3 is TGTGCCAGCAGTTCTCCTAGCGGCGTCCTCCCCTACGAGCAGTACTTC. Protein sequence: CASSSPSGVLPYEQYF.

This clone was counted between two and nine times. As DNA, the CDR3 is TGTGCCAGCAGAAAAACGACCGGGACAGGATCTGAAAAACTGTTTTTT. Its protein is CASRKTTGTGSEKLFF. V is TRBV5-4 and J is TRBJ1-4; 8 bases align to TRBD1. The V gene's germline CDR1 is SGHNT and CDR2 YYREEE (reference sequence). V was pared by 5 bases and J by 7 bases, with 13 bases of the junction left unmatched. The length of the CDR3 is 16 residues.